This TCR beta chain was identified during a study of long-term antiretroviral therapy in people with HIV. Overall study findings and caveats: It was observed that HIV repertoires exhibited narrower CDR3 length ranges than controls.

On this clone: What it binds is not known. One junction end disagrees with the germline gene, perhaps due to a read error.

The immunoSEQ assay was v3.0, run at survey level. Assay: immunoSEQ multiplex PCR; the TCRdb copy retains only in-frame clones and omits some. The data show tens of thousands of clones, with approximately 86% seen just once and roughly 3.6% held by the top ten. Donors each had at least one pre-ART PBMC sample and at least two post-ART ones. All participants with HIV were treated in the United States. Prior to DNA extraction, the samples held 1-10 million cryopreserved PBMC. The germline CDR1 and CDR2 sequences are LNHNV and YYDKDF (reference sequence). This CDR3 contains 14 residues. The clonotype was recovered from a woman between 18 and 29 years old with HIV. The sequences come from unsorted PBMCs, collected just before starting antiretroviral therapy. The chain couples TRBV15 to TRBJ2-7; D gene uncertain. The CDR3 sequence is CATSREKIRAISFF. The CDR3 coding sequence is TGTGCCACCAGCAGAGAGAAGATTAGGGCGATCTCCTTCTTC.